This is a list of T cell receptor beta chains from one sample in a study of OX40 agonist ivuxolimab in advanced cancers. Only in-frame clones appear in the TCRdb table, and some are missing; sequencing was by immunoSEQ multiplex PCR. The sample contains some 80,000 clones, about 93% of which appear only once. Sample: CD4+ or CD8+ T cells sorted from blood, taken in a trial of the OX40 agonist ivuxolimab. Receptors originate from an adult with an advanced solid tumor such as melanoma, head and neck, liver or kidney cancer. Each CDR3 is given with its conserved first and last residue. A D gene is named only where the DNA matches it firmly. A clone size is listed for some rows: how often the clone was seen (once, few, many), or a class if it is expanded.

v_gene,abundance,j_gene,d_gene,CDR3nt,CDR3aa
TRBV5-1,once,TRBJ1-1,-,TGCGCCAGCAGCTTGGACGGGGGAATGGGGAACACTGAAGCTTTCTTT,CASSLDGGMGNTEAFF
TRBV4-1,-,TRBJ2-7,TRBD1,TGCGCCAGCAGCCAAGATAGGACAGGCAGCGAGCAGTACTTC,CASSQDRTGSEQYF
TRBV7-3,-,TRBJ2-4,TRBD2,TGTGCCAGCAGCCAACAGTCGACAGGGACTAGCGGGAGTTCGACCAAAAACATTCAGTACTTC,CASSQQSTGTSGSSTKNIQYF
TRBV6-5,-,TRBJ2-7,-,TGTGCCAGCAGATTCTCCCTCGGACAGATCTACGAGCAGTACTTC,CASRFSLGQIYEQYF
TRBV19,-,TRBJ1-2,TRBD1,TGTGCCAGTAGTACTACAGGGGACGGCTACACCTTC,CASSTTGDGYTF
TRBV7-6,-,TRBJ2-1,TRBD1,TGTGCCAGCAGCTCTACCCGGGACAGGGGTTACAATGAGCAGTTCTTC,CASSSTRDRGYNEQFF
TRBV27,-,TRBJ2-7,-,TGTGCCAGCAATCTCACCCCAGGGGACGAGCAGTACTTC,CASNLTPGDEQYF
TRBV4-1,once,TRBJ1-2,-,TGCGCCAGCAGCCACGCGACTCGTACTTATGGCTACACCTTC,CASSHATRTYGYTF
TRBV10-3,-,TRBJ1-4,-,TGTGCCATCAGTGAGTCGGCCGGGGGGTTCAATGAAAAACTGTTTTTT,CAISESAGGFNEKLFF
TRBV6-1,-,TRBJ2-6,-,TGTGCCAGCAGTGCCCTGGGACTGCCCAGGTCTGGGGCCAACGTCCTGACTTTC,CASSALGLPRSGANVLTF
TRBV7-9,-,TRBJ1-1,-,TGTGCCAGCAATAAACAGGGACTTGTGACTGAAGCTTTCTTT,CASNKQGLVTEAFF
TRBV6-6,-,TRBJ1-2,-,TGTGCCAGCACTCCTTTAATGGGGAGCTACACCTTC,CASTPLMGSYTF
TRBV7-9,-,TRBJ2-1,TRBD1,TGTGCCAGCAGCTTAGGACACCGGGACAGCTCCTACAATGAGCAGTTCTTC,CASSLGHRDSSYNEQFF
TRBV7-9,-,TRBJ2-7,TRBD1,TGTGCCAGCAGCCACCGGGACAGGGGGCTTGAGCAGTACTTC,CASSHRDRGLEQYF
TRBV9,once,TRBJ2-7,-,TGTGCCAGCAGCGCAGCCGGACGATCCTACGAGCAGTACTTC,CASSAAGRSYEQYF
TRBV7-7,-,TRBJ2-1,-,TGTGCCAGCAGCCGCCAGGGGGGATCCTACAATGAGCAGTTCTTC,CASSRQGGSYNEQFF
TRBV28,-,TRBJ2-3,-,TGTGCCAGCAGTCCAAGGGGGTTAGCTGGGGATACGCAGTATTTT,CASSPRGLAGDTQYF
TRBV6-1,-,TRBJ1-5,-,TGTGCCAGCAGTGATCGGGGATATAGCAATCAGCCCCAGCATTTT,CASSDRGYSNQPQHF
TRBV29-1,-,TRBJ1-2,TRBD1,TGCAGCGTGGGACAGGGGGCTGGCTACACCTTC,CSVGQGAGYTF
TRBV6-5,-,TRBJ1-1,-,TGTGCCAGCAGGGTAGGGGGGACTGAAGCTTTCTTT,CASRVGGTEAFF
TRBV18,few,TRBJ2-7,-,TGTGCCAGCTCACCACGAGAAAGCTCCTACGAGCAGTACTTC,CASSPRESSYEQYF
TRBV7-6,-,TRBJ2-5,TRBD1,TGTGCCAGCAGCTTATACGGGGACGGGACAGGGAACCAAGAGACCCAGTACTTC,CASSLYGDGTGNQETQYF
TRBV7-9,-,TRBJ2-1,TRBD2,TGTGCCAGCAGCTTATTTGCGGGAGGGTTCTACAATGAGCAGTTCTTC,CASSLFAGGFYNEQFF
TRBV29-1,-,TRBJ2-7,TRBD2,TGCAGCGTCCCGGGGGGGGCGGGCGAGCAGTACTTC,CSVPGGAGEQYF
TRBV10-1,-,TRBJ2-1,-,TGCGCCAGCAGTGAGGTCCGAGAGGTCCATGAGCAGTTCTTC,CASSEVREVHEQFF
TRBV4-1,-,TRBJ2-7,-,TGCGCCAGCAGCCAGCGAATCTCCTACGAGCAGTACTTC,CASSQRISYEQYF
TRBV28,-,TRBJ2-7,TRBD1,TGTGCCAGCGCCGACGAGACAGGGAAGGACTACGAGCAGTACTTC,CASADETGKDYEQYF
TRBV27,-,TRBJ2-5,-,TGTGCCAGCAGTTTATGGGAACAAGAGACCCAGTACTTC,CASSLWEQETQYF
TRBV9,-,TRBJ2-1,-,TGTGCCAGCAGCGTAGACACTTCACCCGGCAATGAGCAGTTCTTC,CASSVDTSPGNEQFF
TRBV19,-,TRBJ1-3,TRBD1,TGTGCCAGTAACGACGGACAGGGCTACACCATATATTTT,CASNDGQGYTIYF
TRBV28,-,TRBJ1-1,-,TGTGCCAGCAGTTTCGGGCTTCGAACTAAAGCTTTCTTT,CASSFGLRTKAFF
TRBV9,-,TRBJ2-7,-,TGTGCCAGCAGCGTAGCGTCCGGCGAGCAGTACTTC,CASSVASGEQYF
TRBV2,-,TRBJ2-7,-,TGTGCCAGCAGTGAAACTAGTGTGTACGAGCAGTACTTC,CASSETSVYEQYF
TRBV5-6,-,TRBJ2-5,TRBD1,TGTGCCAGCAGCTTGGCGCGGACAGGGTTGGAGACCCAGTACTTC,CASSLARTGLETQYF
TRBV27,-,TRBJ2-7,-,TGTGCCAGCAGCTACCGGACCCCCCTGCCGGAGTACTTC,CASSYRTPLPEYF
TRBV2,-,TRBJ2-1,TRBD2,TGTGCCAGCGGTCACCATAAAGCGGGGTCAGGCAATGAGCAGTTCTTC,CASGHHKAGSGNEQFF
TRBV28,-,TRBJ1-1,TRBD1,TGTGCCAGCAGTGCCGGACAGGGGTACACTGAAGCTTTCTTT,CASSAGQGYTEAFF
TRBV28,once,TRBJ2-3,TRBD2,TGTGCCAGCAGTTTATACTCCCGCGTTGCTAGCGGGAGGGAGTGGAGTACAGATACGCAGTATTTT,CASSLYSRVASGREWSTDTQYF
TRBV9,-,TRBJ2-7,-,TGTGCCAGCAGCGTAGCTGGGTCCGGCTACGAGCAGTACTTC,CASSVAGSGYEQYF
TRBV29-1,once,TRBJ1-1,-,TGCAGCGTCGCGGGACACATGAACACTGAAGCTTTCTTT,CSVAGHMNTEAFF
TRBV30,once,TRBJ2-5,TRBD2,TGTGCCTGGGGGCTAGCGGGAAAAGGGCTACAAGAGACCCAGTACTTC,CAWGLAGKGLQETQYF
TRBV11-2,-,TRBJ2-7,-,TGTGCCAGCAGCTTAGCGGCTGGGGAGGCCTACGAGCAGTACTTC,CASSLAAGEAYEQYF
TRBV6-7,-,TRBJ2-6,TRBD1,TGTGCCAGCAGTTACTCTGGGGACAGGGACTCTGGGGCCAACGTCCTGACTTTC,CASSYSGDRDSGANVLTF
TRBV27,-,TRBJ1-5,-,TGTGCCAGCAGCCTAGGAGGGGGGTGGGGCAATCAGCCCCAGCATTTT,CASSLGGGWGNQPQHF
TRBV6-5,-,TRBJ2-1,-,TGTGCCAGCAGTGCCGTCGACAATGAGCAGTTCTTC,CASSAVDNEQFF
TRBV27,-,TRBJ2-7,-,TGTGCCAGCAGTTTCTCGGCCAGCACACCCTACGAGCAGTACTTC,CASSFSASTPYEQYF
TRBV30,-,TRBJ2-7,TRBD1,TGTGCCTGGAGTTCGGGTTCGGCAGGGGGCTACGAGCAGTACTTC,CAWSSGSAGGYEQYF
TRBV27,-,TRBJ2-1,TRBD2,TGTGCCAGCAGTTGGGGAGCGGGGGTCAACGAGCAGTTCTTC,CASSWGAGVNEQFF
TRBV27,-,TRBJ2-2,-,TGTGCCACCCAACCGGGACTGAACACCGGGGAGCTGTTTTTT,CATQPGLNTGELFF
TRBV10-2,-,TRBJ2-2,-,TGCGCCACCAGCCTGACTGAAACCGGGATAAACACCGGGGAGCTGTTTTTT,CATSLTETGINTGELFF
TRBV5-4,once,TRBJ2-7,-,TGTGCCAGCGGGGGCAACTCCTACGAGCAGTACTTC,CASGGNSYEQYF
TRBV4-3,once,TRBJ2-2,-,TGCGCCAGCAGCCCCGGACGGACGAACACCGGGGAGCTGTTTTTT,CASSPGRTNTGELFF
TRBV7-6,-,TRBJ2-2,TRBD2,TGTGCCAGCAGCTTAGTGGCTAGCGGGAGGCGCACCGGGGAGCTGTTTTTT,CASSLVASGRRTGELFF
TRBV9,once,TRBJ2-3,-,TGTGCCAGCAGCGTAGGAGTCAGGGCAGACACAGATACGCAGTATTTT,CASSVGVRADTDTQYF
TRBV9,-,TRBJ2-7,TRBD2,TGTGCCAGCAGCACCCGTAGCGGGAGCTCCTACGAGCAGTACTTC,CASSTRSGSSYEQYF
TRBV29-1,-,TRBJ2-7,-,TGCAGCGTTGAAGGATCAGCCTACGAGCAGTACTTC,CSVEGSAYEQYF